The 20 T cell receptor beta chains listed next were all sequenced from one sample in a study of OX40 agonist ivuxolimab in advanced cancers. The receptor library was made with the immunoSEQ multiplex PCR assay. TCRdb carries this immuneACCESS record with in-frame sequences only. Its versions omit some clonotypes, under half of them owing to an unresolved V gene in the studies checked, with the rest unexplained. The sample profile shows about 73,000 clones; approximately 89% of them were found once. The leading ten clones occupy around 0.7% of the sample. Source: CD4+ or CD8+ T cells sorted from blood, taken in a trial of the OX40 agonist ivuxolimab. The receptors here all came from an adult with an advanced solid tumor such as melanoma, head and neck, liver or kidney cancer.

V gene TRBV19 combines with J gene TRBJ2-2, with D unresolved. V lost 3 bases and J 1 base, leaving 6 bases between the germline ends. This CDR3 comprises 14 residues. Germline V gene lookup returns CDR1 LNHDA and CDR2 SQIVND (reference sequence). CDR3 region: CASSIQENTGELFF. The CDR3 DNA is TGTGCCAGTAGTATCCAAGAGAACACCGGGGAGCTGTTTTTT.

The sample holds a few counts of this clone. This rearrangement joins TRBV7-2 to TRBJ1-6; unclear D gene. Trimming removed 1 base at V and 7 bases at J, with 5 bases between. The CDR3 spans 13 residues. Per the germline V gene, CDR1 is SGHTA and CDR2 is FQGNSA. CDR3 coding DNA: TGTGCCAGCAGCTTAGAAGGGAATTCACCCCTCCACTTT. It encodes CASSLEGNSPLHF. The full variable domain, its missing parts supplied by reference TRBV7-2 and TRBJ1-6, is GAGVSQSPSNKVTEKGKDVELRCDPISGHTALYWYRQSLGQGLEFLIYFQGNSAPDKSGLPSDRFSAERTGGSVSTLTIQRTQQEDSAVYLCASSLEGNSPLHFGNGTRLTVT.

The chain couples TRBV15 to TRBJ2-3; TRBD1 matches at 7 bases. CDR1 is LNHNV, CDR2 YYDKDF, per germline (reference sequence). The CDR3 contains 14 residues. V was clipped by 6 bases and J by 0 bases; unmatched bases: 3. CDR3 nucleotides: TGTGCCACCAGGGGGACAGCCAGCACAGATACGCAGTATTTT. Residues: CATRGTASTDTQYF.

This clone was seen only once. V and J are TRBV19 and TRBJ1-4; 11 positions agree with TRBD1. Germline loops: CDR1 LNHDA, CDR2 SQIVND (reference sequence). V shed 1 base and J 8 bases; nucleotides not matched to a gene: 9. The CDR3 extends over 17 amino acids. CDR3 bases: TGTGCCAGTAGTATAGCTCGGCTGGACAGGGGGCGAGAAAAACTGTTTTTT. Protein product: CASSIARLDRGREKLFF.

The genes are TRBV10-2 and TRBJ1-4, with D perhaps matching TRBD1 (5 bases). Germline values: CDR1 WSHSY, CDR2 SAAADI. The CDR3 covers 13 residues. V was trimmed by 5 bases and J by 11 bases, leaving 15 bases between them. The CDR3 bases are TGCGCCAGCAGTCGGGACCTTAAAGCCAAACTGTTTTTT. The encoded protein is CASSRDLKAKLFF.

The chain's CDR3 is CASSLGQGSEAFF. CDR3 nucleotide sequence: TGTGCCAGCAGCTTAGGACAGGGTAGTGAAGCTTTCTTT. The rearrangement joins TRBV11-2 to TRBJ1-1; 7 bases map to TRBD1. Germline CDR1 and CDR2: SGHAT and FQNNGV. The junction had 3 bases not matched to a gene; V was cut back by 1 base and J by 7 bases. The CDR3 sequence is 13 residues long. The full variable domain, with the rest looked up from reference TRBV11-2 and TRBJ1-1, is EAGVAQSPRYKIIEKRQSVAFWCNPISGHATLYWYQQILGQGPKLLIQFQNNGVVDDSQLPKDRFSAERLKGVDSTLKIQPAKLEDSAVYLCASSLGQGSEAFFGQGTRLTVV.

This chain uses TRBV18 with TRBJ1-1; TRBD1 agrees at 12 bases. Trimming at V came to 3 bases and at J to 1 base, leaving 6 bases not matched to a gene. The CDR3 consists of 17 residues. Per the germline V gene, CDR1 is KGHSH and CDR2 is LQKENI. CDR3 coding DNA: TGTGCCAGCTCACCCATGGGACAGGGGGCGAAGAACACTGAAGCTTTCTTT. Encoded protein: CASSPMGQGAKNTEAFF.

The chain recombines TRBV9 with TRBJ2-7; D might be TRBD2 (6 bases). Trimming stripped 0 bases from V and 7 bases from J, with 11 bases between. From germline, CDR1 is SGDLS and CDR2 YYNGEE. The CDR3 spans 13 residues. Written as DNA, the CDR3 is TGTGCCAGCAGCGTAGAGAGGGGAGGTGAGCAGTACTTC. This translates into CASSVERGGEQYF.

The genes are TRBV19 and TRBJ2-7; D perhaps matches TRBD1 (6 bases). CDR1 is LNHDA and CDR2 is SQIVND in the germline V gene (reference sequence). CDR3 length: 13 residues. V was clipped by 5 bases and J by 12 bases, with 20 bases between them. The CDR3 DNA is TGTGCCAGTAGTGTCGGGTTCGGACAGAGCTGGTACTTC. Protein sequence: CASSVGFGQSWYF.

The chain uses TRBV19 and TRBJ2-1; D tentatively fits TRBD1 or TRBD2 (5 bases each). The CDR3 is 12 amino acids. Germline V gene sequence: CDR1 LNHDA, CDR2 SQIVND (reference sequence). Trimming removed 8 bases at V and 7 bases at J, with 12 bases between. The CDR3 reads CASGLGVNEQFF. For the CDR3, the DNA is TGTGCCAGTGGCCTGGGGGTAAATGAGCAGTTCTTC.

The V gene is TRBV5-1, the J gene TRBJ2-7; the match to TRBD1 covers 12 bases. CDR3 length equals 15 residues. Per the germline V gene, CDR1 is SGHRS and CDR2 is YFSETQ. With 4 bases clipped from V and 3 bases from J, the junction kept 5 bases outside the gene matches. The CDR3 bases are TGCGCCAGCAGCCCGGGACAGGGGGCTTTCTACGAGCAGTACTTC. This codes for CASSPGQGAFYEQYF.

This CDR3 reads CASSLRIGGGSNQPQHF. The CDR3 bases are TGTGCCAGCAGCTTGAGGATCGGGGGCGGAAGCAATCAGCCCCAGCATTTT. The rearrangement joins TRBV5-8 to TRBJ1-5, with D maybe TRBD1 (6 bases). Germline V gene lookup returns CDR1 SGHTS and CDR2 YDEGEE. V shed 1 base and J shed 1 base, with 15 bases lying between them. The CDR3 is made up of 17 amino acids.

This chain connects TRBV30 to TRBJ2-7, with unresolved D. Germline assignment: CDR1 GTSNPN and CDR2 SVGIG (reference sequence). This CDR3 spans 13 amino acids. V was clipped by 0 bases and J by 4 bases, with 10 bases between them. The CDR3 spells CAWSVTVRYEQYF. The CDR3 DNA reads as TGTGCCTGGAGTGTCACCGTCCGGTACGAGCAGTACTTC.

CDR3 DNA sequence: TGTGCCAGCAGCTTAGTTGGGGGCACAGATACGCAGTATTTT. Translated: CASSLVGGTDTQYF. The rearrangement links TRBV7-8 to TRBJ2-3; D remains ambiguous. CDR3 size: 14 residues. Trimming stripped 1 base from V and 1 base from J, with 6 bases between. CDR1 and CDR2 (germline): SGHVS, FQNEAQ.

J is TRBJ2-3 and V is TRBV29-1; no clear D gene. The germline V gene has CDR1 SQVTM and CDR2 ANQGSEA. The CDR3 loop spans 15 amino acids. Trimming cost V 3 bases and J 0 bases, with 13 bases left between them. CDR3 sequence: CSVEDFTVSTDTQYF. CDR3 in DNA: TGCAGCGTTGAGGATTTTACAGTTAGCACAGATACGCAGTATTTT.

The J gene is TRBJ1-2, the V gene TRBV6-6; D may be TRBD1 (5 bases). The CDR3 extends over 12 amino acids. The V gene's germline CDR1 is MNHNY and CDR2 SVGAGI (reference sequence). Trimming cost V 5 bases and J 6 bases, with 10 bases left between them. This CDR3 reads CASSETAHGYTF. Here the CDR3 DNA reads TGTGCCAGCAGTGAGACAGCCCATGGCTACACCTTC.

This clone was counted between two and nine times. CDR3 protein: CSVGTGMGADTQYF. CDR3 nucleotide sequence: TGCAGCGTGGGGACAGGTATGGGGGCAGATACGCAGTATTTT. The chain employs TRBV29-1 and TRBJ2-3; 8 nucleotides match TRBD1. V lost 6 bases and J lost 4; bases outside the gene matches: 9. The length of the CDR3 is 14 residues. Per germline, CDR1 SQVTM and CDR2 ANQGSEA.

The chain links TRBV15 to TRBJ1-5, with 10 positions matching TRBD1. The CDR3 runs to 16 residues. J was trimmed by 3 bases and V by 1 base; bases with no gene match: 3. Germline V gene lookup returns CDR1 LNHNV and CDR2 YYDKDF (reference sequence). The CDR3 here is CATSRGGTGVNQPQHF. The CDR3 DNA follows: TGTGCCACCAGCAGAGGGGGGACAGGGGTCAATCAGCCCCAGCATTTT. The entire variable domain, with the rest obtained from reference TRBV15 and TRBJ1-5, is as follows: DAMVIQNPRYQVTQFGKPVTLSCSQTLNHNVMYWYQQKSSQAPKLLFHYYDKDFNNEADTPDNFQSRRPNTSFCFLDIRSPGLGDTAMYLCATSRGGTGVNQPQHFGDGTRLSIL.

This chain links TRBV5-1 with TRBJ2-1; weak D call: TRBD1 (6 bases). Germline V gives CDR1 SGHRS, CDR2 YFSETQ. This CDR3 has 13 residues. Trimming removed 5 bases at V and 0 bases at J, with 6 bases between. The DNA for the CDR3 is TGCGCCAGCAGAGGGGGCTCCTACAATGAGCAGTTCTTC. Translated, it gives CASRGGSYNEQFF. The variable domain in full, with the rest retrieved from reference TRBV5-1 and TRBJ2-1, is KAGVTQTPRYLIKTRGQQVTLSCSPISGHRSVSWYQQTPGQGLQFLFEYFSETQRNKGNFPGRFSGRQFSNSRSEMNVSTLELGDSALYLCASRGGSYNEQFFGPGTRLTVL.

The chain recombines TRBV4-1 with TRBJ2-1, with 11 bases matching TRBD2. This CDR3 region has 16 residues. Germline CDR1 is MGHRA and CDR2 is YSYEKL. Trimming at V came to 2 bases and at J to 2 bases, leaving 2 bases not matched to a gene. CDR3 bases: TGCGCCAGCAGCCAACTAGCGGGAGGTGCCTACAATGAGCAGTTCTTC. This codes for CASSQLAGGAYNEQFF.